These 27 T cell receptor beta chains came from one sample sequenced in a study of response to subunit inactivated influenza vaccine. TCRdb independently ran MiXCR on the RT-PCR reads; one entry per CDR3 protein. The sample has about 830,000 distinct CDR3 sequences, roughly 18% seen once. The sequencing here drew on PBMCs from blood, taken roughly 5 days after vaccination. These receptors all stem from a man aged 50-60 years who received an inactivated influenza vaccine.

Only a few counts were recorded for this clonotype. This chain uses TRBV10-1 with TRBJ2-7; maybe TRBD1 (6 bases). CDR3 size: 15 residues. Germline V CDR1 and CDR2: WNHNN, SYGVQD (reference sequence). Between the trimmed V and J ends, which lost 5 bases and 5 bases, there was a span of 19 bases. In DNA form, the CDR3 reads TGCGCCAGCAGTTTATCTACAGGGATGAGGGACGAGCAGTACTTC. Translating it yields CASSLSTGMRDEQYF.

This rearrangement joins TRBV7-9 to TRBJ2-7, with D perhaps matching TRBD1 or TRBD2 (5 bases each). Trimming took off 5 bases at V and 6 bases at J, with 14 bases between the two ends. Looked up from germline, CDR1 is SEHNR and CDR2 is FQNEAQ (reference sequence). This CDR3 is built from 13 residues. The chain's CDR3 is CASSDLPGTEQYF. CDR3 DNA sequence: TGTGCCAGCAGCGATCTCCCGGGGACCGAGCAGTACTTC.

The chain couples TRBV28 to TRBJ2-2, with D possibly being TRBD1 (6 bases). The CDR3 runs to 16 residues. V shed 5 bases and J shed 6 bases, with 19 bases lying between them. The V gene's germline CDR1 is MDHEN and CDR2 SYDVKM. CDR3 residues: CASSKLGHQRSGELFF. The CDR3 nucleotides read TGTGCCAGCAGTAAGCTGGGACACCAGAGATCCGGGGAGCTGTTTTTT.

CDR3 nucleotides: TGCGCCAGCAGTCCGATAGCGGGAGGAAGCGAGCAGTACTTC. It codes for CASSPIAGGSEQYF. The V call is TRBV5-1, the J call TRBJ2-7; 10 bases align to TRBD2. This CDR3 comprises 14 residues. Germline V gene data show CDR1 as SGHRS and CDR2 as YFSETQ. Losses at the gene ends were 5 bases for V and 6 bases for J; bases not matched to a gene: 8.

V gene TRBV27 combines with J gene TRBJ1-5; D is uncertain. The V gene lost 2 bases and the J gene lost 4 bases, with 6 bases spanning the gap. Germline V gives CDR1 MNHEY, CDR2 SMNVEV (reference sequence). This CDR3 region has 13 residues. CDR3 in amino acids: CASSLTFNQPQHF. In DNA form, the CDR3 reads TGTGCCAGCAGTTTAACCTTTAATCAGCCCCAGCATTTT.

This clonotype has just a few counts. The chain couples TRBV6-1 to TRBJ2-5; D is undetermined. The ends were cut back, 1 base at V and 1 base at J, with 10 bases in the middle. This CDR3 has 15 amino acids. Per germline, CDR1 MNHNS and CDR2 SASEGT. The CDR3 nucleotides are TGTGCCAGCAGTGAAGGTCCCCTCCCCCAAGAGACCCAGTACTTC. It translates to CASSEGPLPQETQYF.

Only a few counts were recorded for this clonotype. V gene TRBV6-1 combines with J gene TRBJ2-7; 8 nucleotides agree with TRBD1. The germline V gene encodes CDR1 MNHNS and CDR2 SASEGT. The CDR3 has 15 amino acids. With V trimmed by 6 bases and J by 2 bases, 9 bases remained unmatched. CDR3 sequence: CASRKGQEYAYEQYF. CDR3 DNA: TGTGCCAGCAGGAAGGGACAGGAGTATGCCTACGAGCAGTACTTC.

This rearrangement joins TRBV21-1 to TRBJ1-6; the table's D gene call, TRBD1, was not cross checked with the DNA. TRBV21-1 is designated a pseudogene. This CDR3 is 17 amino acids long. CDR3 in DNA: TGTGCCAGCAGCAAAGGGAGGACACCAACTCCTAATTCACCCCTCCACTTT. Translation: CASSKGRTPTPNSPLHF.

This clonotype was detected ten times or more. This rearrangement joins TRBV5-1 to TRBJ2-7, with a possible D match to TRBD2 (6 bases). The germline V gene has CDR1 SGHRS and CDR2 YFSETQ. CDR3 size: 13 residues. Trimming cost V 0 bases and J 6 bases, with 10 bases left between them. CDR3 DNA sequence: TGCGCCAGCAGCTTGGTTTGGGGAGGCGAGCAGTACTTC. Its protein product is CASSLVWGGEQYF. The whole variable domain, filled in from reference TRBV5-1 and TRBJ2-7, reads KAGVTQTPRYLIKTRGQQVTLSCSPISGHRSVSWYQQTPGQGLQFLFEYFSETQRNKGNFPGRFSGRQFSNSRSEMNVSTLELGDSALYLCASSLVWGGEQYFGPGTRLTVT.

This clonotype was detected a few times. This sequence may be a read error, since a much larger clone differs from it by one base. V gene TRBV27 combines with J gene TRBJ2-3, with a tentative D call TRBD1 (5 bases). Germline loops: CDR1 MNHEY, CDR2 SMNVEV (reference sequence). Trimming cost V 2 bases and J 0 bases, with 6 bases left between them. This CDR3 comprises 14 residues. This CDR3 reads CASSLKGSTDTQYF. CDR3 DNA sequence: TGTGCCAGCAGTTTAAAGGGGAGCACAGATACGCAGTATTTT.

The rearrangement uses TRBV4-1 and TRBJ1-1, with TRBD1 matching 7 bases. Germline CDR1 and CDR2: MGHRA and YSYEKL. The CDR3 totals 16 residues. J lost 2 bases, V lost 2 bases, and 8 bases had no gene match. The CDR3 region has the DNA TGCGCCAGCAGCCAAAGACCGACAGGGAGAAACACTGAAGCTTTCTTT. Translating gives CASSQRPTGRNTEAFF.

This clonotype turned up a few times. The chain recombines TRBV15 with TRBJ1-1; 7 nucleotides line up with TRBD1. The CDR3 runs 15 residues. Germline CDR1 LNHNV, CDR2 YYDKDF (reference sequence). The trim removed 0 bases at V and 5 bases at J, leaving 6 bases unmatched. CDR3 in DNA: TGTGCCACCAGCAGAGAGCGGGGACAGAGGACTGAAGCTTTCTTT. Translation gives CATSRERGQRTEAFF.

This clonotype was counted only a few times. The CDR3 spells CSVESTRGGFF. The CDR3 DNA sequence: TGCAGCGTTGAAAGTACCCGAGGGGGATTCTTC. The rearrangement uses TRBV29-1 and TRBJ2-1; weak D call: TRBD1 (6 bases). The V gene lost 2 bases and the J gene lost 16 bases, with 15 bases spanning the gap. The length of the CDR3 is 11 residues. In germline, CDR1 is SQVTM, CDR2 ANQGSEA.

Only a few counts were recorded for this clonotype. The junction differs from germline at one of its ends, possibly a read error. V and J are TRBV20-1 and TRBJ2-1, with 14 bases identical to TRBD2. Germline CDR1 reads DFQATT; CDR2 reads SNEGSKA (reference sequence). This CDR3 spans 14 amino acids. CDR3 DNA: TGCAGTGCTAGGGGGACTAGCGGGAGCGTGCAGCGGAACTTC. It codes for CSARGTSGSVQRNF.

This clonotype turned up a few times. The chain links TRBV6-1 to TRBJ1-5, with TRBD1 matching over 9 bases. Losses at the gene ends were 5 bases for V and 0 bases for J; bases not matched to a gene: 2. Per the germline V gene, CDR1 is MNHNS and CDR2 is SASEGT. The CDR3 runs 15 residues. CDR3 region: CASSRTGVSNQPQHF. The CDR3 bases are TGTGCCAGCAGTCGGACAGGGGTTAGCAATCAGCCCCAGCATTTT.

The chain combines TRBV20-1 with TRBJ1-1; 8 nucleotides match TRBD1. Germline trimming cut 3 bases from V and 4 bases from J; bases unmatched to any gene: 7. The germline CDR1 and CDR2 sequences are DFQATT and SNEGSKA (reference sequence). The CDR3 loop spans 14 amino acids. The chain's CDR3 is CSASLQGGGTEAFF. The CDR3 nucleotides are TGCAGTGCTAGCCTACAGGGGGGCGGCACTGAAGCTTTCTTT.

This clonotype has just a few counts. The chain recombines TRBV6-2 or TRBV6-3 with TRBJ2-1, with 10 positions matching TRBD2. Germline V lookup: CDR1 MNHEY, CDR2 SVGEGT. The CDR3 spans 15 residues. The V and J ends lost 2 bases and 7 bases, in that order; junction bases with no gene match: 5. CDR3 residues: CASSYPASGRNEQFF. CDR3 DNA: TGTGCCAGCAGTTACCCGGCTAGCGGGAGAAATGAGCAGTTCTTC.

This clonotype was seen a handful of times. The chain combines TRBV29-1 with TRBJ2-7; unclear D gene. This CDR3 has 13 amino acids. Germline CDR1 is SQVTM and CDR2 is ANQGSEA. The CDR3 protein is CSTHRDPLAEQYF. In DNA, the CDR3 is TGCAGTACCCATCGTGACCCCCTTGCCGAGCAGTACTTC.

This clonotype was counted between two and nine times. The rearrangement uses TRBV7-2 and TRBJ2-3; D is ambiguous. Between the trimmed V and J ends, which lost 6 bases and 6 bases, there was a span of 13 bases. Germline V gives CDR1 SGHTA, CDR2 FQGNSA. The length of the CDR3 is 13 residues. The CDR3 is CASRAFIRDTQYF. CDR3 in DNA: TGTGCCAGCAGGGCCTTTATCCGGGATACGCAGTATTTT.

Ten or more counts support this clonotype. The rearrangement links TRBV6-5 to TRBJ2-7; D is ambiguous. The V and J ends lost 0 bases and 3 bases respectively, with 12 bases between them. The germline CDR1 and CDR2 sequences are MNHEY and SVGAGI. The length of the CDR3 is 15 residues. This CDR3 is CASSYSTGGLYEQYF. CDR3 nucleotides: TGTGCCAGCAGTTACTCGACGGGTGGCCTCTACGAGCAGTACTTC.

This clonotype was detected ten times or more. This chain connects TRBV12-3 or TRBV12-4 to TRBJ2-1, with 7 bases identical to TRBD1. The CDR3 is made up of 11 amino acids. J was trimmed by 14 bases and V by 4 bases; bases with no gene match: 5. This CDR3 is CASSSGTVEFF. CDR3 sequence (DNA): TGTGCCAGCAGTTCAGGGACAGTAGAGTTCTTC.

The rearrangement uses TRBV5-1 and TRBJ2-7, with D possibly matching TRBD2 (6 bases). Germline V gene lookup returns CDR1 SGHRS and CDR2 YFSETQ. This CDR3 region has 17 residues. V was clipped by 4 bases and J by 0 bases, with 20 bases between them. CDR3 nucleotides: TGCGCCAGCAGCCGAGCGAGTAGGGGACTTAGCTCCTACGAGCAGTACTTC. Translated, it gives CASSRASRGLSSYEQYF.

There are many counts of this clonotype. The chain couples TRBV6-5 to TRBJ2-2, with D perhaps matching TRBD1 or TRBD2 (5 bases each). Germline V gene sequence: CDR1 MNHEY, CDR2 SVGAGI. This CDR3 is built from 16 residues. V was shortened by 2 bases and J by 1 base, with 11 bases between the two germline ends. The CDR3 loop reads CASSYTGRLNTGELFF. Written as DNA, the CDR3 is TGTGCCAGCAGTTACACGGGACGGCTGAACACCGGGGAGCTGTTTTTT.

This clonotype appeared a few times. This chain connects TRBV7-2 to TRBJ1-5; 7 positions agree with TRBD1. The CDR3 extends over 14 amino acids. CDR1 and CDR2 (germline): SGHTA, FQGNSA. V dropped 4 bases and J dropped 4; count of bases not matched to a gene: 4. This CDR3 reads CASSWAQGNQPQHF. In DNA form, the CDR3 reads TGTGCCAGCAGCTGGGCACAGGGGAATCAGCCCCAGCATTTT.

The chain is built from TRBV2 and TRBJ1-5, with TRBD1 as a possible D gene (5 bases). Germline V CDR1 and CDR2: SNHLY, FYNNEI. The CDR3 contains 13 residues. V was trimmed by 3 bases and J by 7 bases, leaving 10 bases between them. The CDR3 DNA reads as TGTGCCAGCAGTGACCGGGGCGTCCAGCCCCAGCATTTT. It is translated as CASSDRGVQPQHF.

This clonotype was counted between two and nine times. This chain uses TRBV6-2 or TRBV6-3 with TRBJ2-2, with 8 bases matching TRBD1. The germline V gene has CDR1 MNHEY and CDR2 SVGEGT. The CDR3 has 20 amino acids. The trim removed 0 bases at V and 1 base at J, leaving 13 bases unmatched. The CDR3 protein is CASSYSPGQALDWNTGELFF. DNA of the CDR3: TGTGCCAGCAGTTACTCGCCGGGACAGGCTCTCGACTGGAACACCGGGGAGCTGTTTTTT.

This clonotype was seen more than once but under ten times. J is TRBJ2-2 and V is TRBV4-2, with 9 bases matching TRBD2. V lost 2 bases and J lost 5; bases outside the gene matches: 6. The CDR3 sequence is 16 residues long. Germline V gives CDR1 LGHNA, CDR2 YNFKEQ. CDR3 nucleotide sequence: TGTGCCAGCAGCCAATTTGCGGGAGGGCCTACCGGGGAGCTGTTTTTT. The encoded protein is CASSQFAGGPTGELFF.